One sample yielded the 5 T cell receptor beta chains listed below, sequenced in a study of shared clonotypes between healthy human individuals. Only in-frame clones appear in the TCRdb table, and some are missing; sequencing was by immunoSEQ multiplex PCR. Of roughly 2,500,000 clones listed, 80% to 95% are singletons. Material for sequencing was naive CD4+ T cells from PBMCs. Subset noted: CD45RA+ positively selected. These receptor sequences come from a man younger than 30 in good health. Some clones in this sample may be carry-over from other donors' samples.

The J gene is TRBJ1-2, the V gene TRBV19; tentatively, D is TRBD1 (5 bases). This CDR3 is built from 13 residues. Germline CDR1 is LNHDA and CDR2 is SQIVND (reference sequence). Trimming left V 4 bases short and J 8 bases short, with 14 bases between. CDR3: CASSTRDVYGYTF. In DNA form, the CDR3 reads TGTGCCAGTAGTACCCGGGACGTCTACGGCTACACCTTC.

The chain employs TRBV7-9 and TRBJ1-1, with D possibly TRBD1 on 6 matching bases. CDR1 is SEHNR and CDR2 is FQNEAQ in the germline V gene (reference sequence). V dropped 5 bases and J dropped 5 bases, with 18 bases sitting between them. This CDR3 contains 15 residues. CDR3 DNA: TGTGCCAGCAGCCGAAGGGGGTCTAAAGGGACTGAAGCTTTCTTT. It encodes CASSRRGSKGTEAFF.

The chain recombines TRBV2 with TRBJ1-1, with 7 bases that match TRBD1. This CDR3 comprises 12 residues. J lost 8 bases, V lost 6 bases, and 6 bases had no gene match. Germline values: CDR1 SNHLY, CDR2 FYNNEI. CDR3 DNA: TGTGCCAGCAGGAGACAGGGCAAGGAAGCTTTCTTT. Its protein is CASRRQGKEAFF.

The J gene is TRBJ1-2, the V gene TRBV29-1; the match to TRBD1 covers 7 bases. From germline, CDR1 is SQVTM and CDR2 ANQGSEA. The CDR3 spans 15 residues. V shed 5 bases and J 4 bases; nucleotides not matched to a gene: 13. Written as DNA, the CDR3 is TGCAGCGTTACGGGAGAACCGAGGGACAGCTATGGCTACACCTTC. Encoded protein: CSVTGEPRDSYGYTF.

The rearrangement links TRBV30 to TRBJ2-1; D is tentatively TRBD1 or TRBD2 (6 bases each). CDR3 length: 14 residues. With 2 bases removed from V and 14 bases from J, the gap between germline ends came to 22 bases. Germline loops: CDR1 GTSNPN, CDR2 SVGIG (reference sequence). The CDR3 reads CAWSTLGGGTVEFF. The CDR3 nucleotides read TGTGCCTGGAGTACCTTAGGAGGGGGGACGGTCGAGTTCTTC.